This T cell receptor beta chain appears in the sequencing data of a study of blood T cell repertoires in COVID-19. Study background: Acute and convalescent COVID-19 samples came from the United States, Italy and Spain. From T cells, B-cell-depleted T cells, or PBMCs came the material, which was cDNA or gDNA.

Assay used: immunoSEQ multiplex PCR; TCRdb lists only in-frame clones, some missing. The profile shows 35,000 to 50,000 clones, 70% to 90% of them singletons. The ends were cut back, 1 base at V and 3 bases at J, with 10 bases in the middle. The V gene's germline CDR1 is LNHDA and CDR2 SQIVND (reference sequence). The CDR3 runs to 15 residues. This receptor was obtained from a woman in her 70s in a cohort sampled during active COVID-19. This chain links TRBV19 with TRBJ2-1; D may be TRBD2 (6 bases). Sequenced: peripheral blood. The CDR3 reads CASSIVGGVYNEQFF. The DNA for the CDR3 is TGTGCCAGTAGTATAGTTGGAGGGGTCTACAATGAGCAGTTCTTC.